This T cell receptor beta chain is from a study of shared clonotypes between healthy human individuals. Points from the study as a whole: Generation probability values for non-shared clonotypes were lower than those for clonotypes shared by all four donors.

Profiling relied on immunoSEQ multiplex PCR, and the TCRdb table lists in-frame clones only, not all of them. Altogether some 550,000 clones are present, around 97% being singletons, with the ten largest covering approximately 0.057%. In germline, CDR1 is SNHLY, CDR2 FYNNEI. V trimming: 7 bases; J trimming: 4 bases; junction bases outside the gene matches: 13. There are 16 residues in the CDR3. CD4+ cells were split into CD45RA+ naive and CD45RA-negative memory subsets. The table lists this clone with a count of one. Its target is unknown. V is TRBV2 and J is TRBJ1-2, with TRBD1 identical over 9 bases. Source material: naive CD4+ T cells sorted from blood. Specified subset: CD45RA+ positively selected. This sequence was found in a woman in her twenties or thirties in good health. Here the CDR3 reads CASTGPRQGVGYGYTF. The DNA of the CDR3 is TGTGCCAGCACCGGGCCGAGACAGGGGGTAGGCTATGGCTACACCTTC.